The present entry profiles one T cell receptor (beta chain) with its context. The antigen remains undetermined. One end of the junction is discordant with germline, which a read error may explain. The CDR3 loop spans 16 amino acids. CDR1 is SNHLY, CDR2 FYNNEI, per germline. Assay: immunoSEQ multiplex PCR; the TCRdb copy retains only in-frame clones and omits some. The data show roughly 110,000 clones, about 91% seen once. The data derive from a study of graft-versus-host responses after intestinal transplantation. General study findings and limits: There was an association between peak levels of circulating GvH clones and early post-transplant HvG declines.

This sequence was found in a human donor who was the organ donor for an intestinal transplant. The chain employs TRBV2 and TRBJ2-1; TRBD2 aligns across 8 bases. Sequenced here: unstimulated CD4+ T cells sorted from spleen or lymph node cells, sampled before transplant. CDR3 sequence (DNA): TGTGCCAGCAGTGCCTTCCTTAGCGGGACGGGGGATGAGCGGTTCTTC. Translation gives CASSAFLSGTGDERFF.